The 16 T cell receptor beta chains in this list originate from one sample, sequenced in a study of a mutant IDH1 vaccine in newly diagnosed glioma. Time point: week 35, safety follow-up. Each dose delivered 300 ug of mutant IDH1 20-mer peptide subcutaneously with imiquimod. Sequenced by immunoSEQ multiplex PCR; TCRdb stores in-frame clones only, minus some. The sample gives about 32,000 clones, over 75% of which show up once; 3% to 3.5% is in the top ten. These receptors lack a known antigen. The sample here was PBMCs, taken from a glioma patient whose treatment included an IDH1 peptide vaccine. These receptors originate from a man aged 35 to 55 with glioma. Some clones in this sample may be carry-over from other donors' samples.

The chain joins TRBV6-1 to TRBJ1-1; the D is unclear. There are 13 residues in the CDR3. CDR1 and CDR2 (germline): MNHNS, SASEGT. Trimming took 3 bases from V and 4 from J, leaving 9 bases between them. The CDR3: CASSEGRTTEAFF. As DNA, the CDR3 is TGTGCCAGCAGTGAGGGGAGAACCACTGAAGCTTTCTTT.

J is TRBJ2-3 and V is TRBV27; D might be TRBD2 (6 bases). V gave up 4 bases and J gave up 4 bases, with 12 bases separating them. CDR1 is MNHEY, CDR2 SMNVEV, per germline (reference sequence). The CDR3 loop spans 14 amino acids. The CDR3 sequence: CASSWRERADTQYF. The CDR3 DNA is TGTGCCAGCAGTTGGAGGGAGAGGGCAGATACGCAGTATTTT.

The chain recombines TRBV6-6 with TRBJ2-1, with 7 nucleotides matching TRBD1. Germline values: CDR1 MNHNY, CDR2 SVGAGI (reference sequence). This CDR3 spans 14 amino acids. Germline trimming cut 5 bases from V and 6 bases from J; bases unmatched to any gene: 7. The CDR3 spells CASSRLQGVNEQFF. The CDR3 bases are TGTGCCAGCAGTCGCCTCCAGGGGGTCAATGAGCAGTTCTTC.

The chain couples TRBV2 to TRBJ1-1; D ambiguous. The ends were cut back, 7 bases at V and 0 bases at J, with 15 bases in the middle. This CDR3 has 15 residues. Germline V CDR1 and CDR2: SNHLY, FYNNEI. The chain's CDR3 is CASTPGSTLNTEAFF. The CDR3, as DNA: TGTGCCAGCACCCCCGGGAGTACCTTGAACACTGAAGCTTTCTTT.

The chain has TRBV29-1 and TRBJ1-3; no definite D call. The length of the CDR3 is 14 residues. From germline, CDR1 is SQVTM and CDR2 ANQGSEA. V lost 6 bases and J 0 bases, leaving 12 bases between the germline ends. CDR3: CSVGGHVSGNTIYF. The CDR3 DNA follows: TGCAGCGTGGGAGGGCACGTCTCTGGAAACACCATATATTTT.

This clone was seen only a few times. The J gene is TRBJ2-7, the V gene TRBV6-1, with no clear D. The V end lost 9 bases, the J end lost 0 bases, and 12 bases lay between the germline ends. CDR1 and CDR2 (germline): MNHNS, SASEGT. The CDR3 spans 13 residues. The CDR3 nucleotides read TGTGCCAGTATATTAGGAAACTCCTACGAGCAGTACTTC. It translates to CASILGNSYEQYF.

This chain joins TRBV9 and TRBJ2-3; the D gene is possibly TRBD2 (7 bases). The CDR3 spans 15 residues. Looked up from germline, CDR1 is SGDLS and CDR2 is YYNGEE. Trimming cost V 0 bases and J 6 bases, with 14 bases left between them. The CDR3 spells CASSVEGGRGDTQYF. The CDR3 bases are TGTGCCAGCAGCGTAGAAGGGGGGCGGGGGGATACGCAGTATTTT. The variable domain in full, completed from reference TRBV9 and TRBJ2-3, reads DSGVTQTPKHLITATGQRVTLRCSPRSGDLSVYWYQQSLDQGLQFLIQYYNGEERAKGNILERFSAQQFPDLHSELNLSSLELGDSALYFCASSVEGGRGDTQYFGPGTRLTVL.

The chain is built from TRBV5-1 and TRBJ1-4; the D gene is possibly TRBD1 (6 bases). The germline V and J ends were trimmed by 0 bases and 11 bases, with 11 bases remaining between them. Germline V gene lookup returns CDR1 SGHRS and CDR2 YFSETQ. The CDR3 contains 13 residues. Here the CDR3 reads CASSLDGTPKLFF. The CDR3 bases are TGCGCCAGCAGCTTGGACGGGACACCCAAACTGTTTTTT. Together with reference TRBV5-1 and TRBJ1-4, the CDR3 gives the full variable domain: KAGVTQTPRYLIKTRGQQVTLSCSPISGHRSVSWYQQTPGQGLQFLFEYFSETQRNKGNFPGRFSGRQFSNSRSEMNVSTLELGDSALYLCASSLDGTPKLFFGSGTQLSVL.

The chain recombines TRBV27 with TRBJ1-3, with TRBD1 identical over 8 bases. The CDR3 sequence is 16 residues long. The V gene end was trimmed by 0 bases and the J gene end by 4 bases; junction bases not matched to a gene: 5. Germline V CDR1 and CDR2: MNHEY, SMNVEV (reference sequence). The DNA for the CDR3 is TGTGCCAGCAGTTTATCCTGGACAGGGACAGGAAACACCATATATTTT. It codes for CASSLSWTGTGNTIYF.

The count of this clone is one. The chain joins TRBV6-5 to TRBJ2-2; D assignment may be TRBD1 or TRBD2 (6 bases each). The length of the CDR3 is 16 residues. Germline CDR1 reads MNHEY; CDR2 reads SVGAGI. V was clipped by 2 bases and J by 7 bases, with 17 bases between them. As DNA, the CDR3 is TGTGCCAGCAGTTACGAAGGGGGGCTCGAGATCGGGGAGCTGTTTTTT. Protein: CASSYEGGLEIGELFF.

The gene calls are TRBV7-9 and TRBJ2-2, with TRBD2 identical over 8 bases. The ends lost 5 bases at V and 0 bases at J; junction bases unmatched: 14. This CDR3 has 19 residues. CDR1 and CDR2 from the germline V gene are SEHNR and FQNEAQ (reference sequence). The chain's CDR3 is CASSTRGGPARTNTGELFF. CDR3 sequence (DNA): TGTGCCAGCAGCACTCGCGGGGGGCCCGCTCGTACGAACACCGGGGAGCTGTTTTTT.

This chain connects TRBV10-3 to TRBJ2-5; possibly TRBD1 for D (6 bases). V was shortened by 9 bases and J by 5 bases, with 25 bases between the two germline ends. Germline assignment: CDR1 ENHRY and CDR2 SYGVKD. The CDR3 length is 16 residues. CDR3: CAISPSTGTLWETQYF. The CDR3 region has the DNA TGTGCCATATCCCCCTCCACAGGGACCTTATGGGAGACCCAGTACTTC.

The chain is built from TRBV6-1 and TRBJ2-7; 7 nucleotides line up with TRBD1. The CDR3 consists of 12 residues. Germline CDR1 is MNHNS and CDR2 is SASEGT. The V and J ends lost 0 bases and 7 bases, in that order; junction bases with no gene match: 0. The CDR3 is CASSEAQGEQYF. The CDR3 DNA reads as TGTGCCAGCAGTGAAGCACAGGGGGAGCAGTACTTC.

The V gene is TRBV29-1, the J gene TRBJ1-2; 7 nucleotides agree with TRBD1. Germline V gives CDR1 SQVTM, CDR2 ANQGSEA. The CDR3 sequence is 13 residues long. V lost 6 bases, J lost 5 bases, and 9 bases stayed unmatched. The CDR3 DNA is TGCAGCGTACAGGGGTCCGGTGGGTATGGCTACACCTTC. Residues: CSVQGSGGYGYTF.

CDR3 coding DNA: TGTGCCAGCGGGGGACCTACTCGGAACTATTCACCCCTCCACTTT. Amino acid sequence: CASGGPTRNYSPLHF. The chain joins TRBV7-9 to TRBJ1-6, with a possible D match to TRBD1 (5 bases). Germline values: CDR1 SEHNR, CDR2 FQNEAQ (reference sequence). The CDR3 has 15 residues. Trimming removed 8 bases from V and 8 bases from J, with 19 bases in between.

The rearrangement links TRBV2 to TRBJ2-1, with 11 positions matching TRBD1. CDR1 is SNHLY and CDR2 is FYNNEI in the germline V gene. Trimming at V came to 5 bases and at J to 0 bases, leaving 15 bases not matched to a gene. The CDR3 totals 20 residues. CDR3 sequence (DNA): TGTGCCAGCAGTCACCCGGGACAGGGGGGCGGGGGGAGCTCCTACAATGAGCAGTTCTTC. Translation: CASSHPGQGGGGSSYNEQFF.